These 10 T cell receptor beta chains were sequenced from one sample in a study of blood T cell repertoires in COVID-19. Data came from immunoSEQ multiplex PCR; TCRdb stores just in-frame clones and leaves some out. The sample gives more than 200,000 clones, around 82% of which show up once; about 7.2% is in the top ten. What was sequenced was PBMCs or T cells enriched from blood (not recorded which). Receptors originate from a middle-aged woman with acute COVID-19.

The chain combines TRBV11-2 with TRBJ1-1, with 8 nucleotides matching TRBD1. Germline V gene data show CDR1 as SGHAT and CDR2 as FQNNGV. The CDR3 is 15 amino acids. The trim removed 5 bases at V and 4 bases at J, leaving 9 bases unmatched. CDR3: CASSGRDRTSTEAFF. The CDR3 DNA reads TGTGCCAGCAGCGGCCGGGACAGGACAAGCACTGAAGCTTTCTTT.

The genes are TRBV7-9 and TRBJ2-3; maybe TRBD1 (5 bases). The CDR3 is 13 residues long. Trimming shortened V by 5 bases and J by 8 bases, and 14 bases separated the two germline ends. Germline CDR1 SEHNR, CDR2 FQNEAQ (reference sequence). CDR3 in amino acids: CASSRDGQGTQYF. DNA of the CDR3: TGTGCCAGCAGCCGCGATGGTCAGGGTACGCAGTATTTT.

This sequence joins TRBV7-2 and TRBJ2-7, with a weak D call TRBD2 (6 bases). The germline V and J ends were trimmed by 7 bases and 4 bases, with 17 bases remaining between them. The CDR3 loop spans 14 amino acids. CDR1 SGHTA and CDR2 FQGNSA come from the germline V gene. CDR3 amino acids: CASNWGVEGYEQYF. The CDR3 nucleotides read TGTGCCAGCAACTGGGGGGTGGAGGGGTACGAGCAGTACTTC.

This clone was detected once. V is TRBV28 and J is TRBJ2-5, with 13 bases fitting TRBD2. The CDR3 consists of 16 residues. Losses at the gene ends were 2 bases for V and 2 bases for J; bases not matched to a gene: 2. Germline V gene data show CDR1 as MDHEN and CDR2 as SYDVKM. In DNA form, the CDR3 reads TGTGCCAGCAGTTTAATGACTAGCGGGAGGCAAGAGACCCAGTACTTC. It is translated as CASSLMTSGRQETQYF. The entire variable domain, with the rest obtained from reference TRBV28 and TRBJ2-5, is as follows: DVKVTQSSRYLVKRTGEKVFLECVQDMDHENMFWYRQDPGLGLRLIYFSYDVKMKEKGDIPEGYSVSREKKERFSLILESASTNQTSMYLCASSLMTSGRQETQYFGPGTRLLVL.

The chain combines TRBV4-3 with TRBJ1-2, with D maybe TRBD1 (5 bases). Germline loops: CDR1 LGHNA, CDR2 YSLEER. Deletions cut 0 bases from V and 2 bases from J, with 16 bases between. The CDR3 runs to 17 residues. The CDR3 nucleotides are TGCGCCAGCAGCCAAGAAGAAGGTGGGGGGTTCAACTATGGCTACACCTTC. Its protein is CASSQEEGGGFNYGYTF.

This chain links TRBV28 with TRBJ1-5; D is uncertain. Trimming cost V 0 bases and J 0 bases, with 24 bases left between them. Per the germline V gene, CDR1 is MDHEN and CDR2 is SYDVKM. CDR3 length: 21 amino acids. The CDR3 region has the DNA TGTGCCAGCAGTTTATGGGGTCCCCGGGTTAGGGAGCCAAATAGCAATCAGCCCCAGCATTTT. It encodes CASSLWGPRVREPNSNQPQHF.

This clone was counted a few times. The chain combines TRBV28 with TRBJ2-7; 8 bases are shared with TRBD1. Germline V gives CDR1 MDHEN, CDR2 SYDVKM. Trimming removed 6 bases from V and 2 bases from J; junction bases left unmatched: 9. The CDR3 spans 15 residues. This CDR3 is CASSPRTGRTYEQYF. The CDR3 region has the DNA TGTGCCAGCAGCCCCCGGACAGGGAGGACCTACGAGCAGTACTTC.

This chain joins TRBV2 and TRBJ2-1; 13 nucleotides align to TRBD2. The J segment lost 4 bases and the V segment lost 6 bases, leaving 3 bases of the junction unmatched. Germline values: CDR1 SNHLY, CDR2 FYNNEI. The CDR3 is 15 residues long. CDR3 sequence reads: CASRRLAGGYNEQFF. The CDR3 DNA sequence: TGTGCCAGCAGAAGACTAGCGGGGGGTTACAATGAGCAGTTCTTC.

The J gene is TRBJ1-2, the V gene TRBV7-2, with 8 positions matching TRBD1. CDR3 size: 17 residues. Germline V gene sequence: CDR1 SGHTA, CDR2 FQGNSA. Trimming took 0 bases from V and 8 from J; bases not matched to a gene: 14. DNA of the CDR3: TGTGCCAGCAGCTTAGCGCTCGCAGGGGGCGGGAGATCGGGCTACACCTTC. Its protein is CASSLALAGGGRSGYTF.

The V and J genes are TRBV19 and TRBJ2-1, with TRBD2 matching 11 bases. The germline V gene encodes CDR1 LNHDA and CDR2 SQIVND (reference sequence). Trimming removed 5 bases from V and 4 bases from J; junction bases left unmatched: 7. The CDR3 has 16 residues. The CDR3 protein is CASSPPGTSGYNEQFF. In DNA form, the CDR3 reads TGTGCCAGTAGTCCTCCGGGGACTAGCGGTTACAATGAGCAGTTCTTC.